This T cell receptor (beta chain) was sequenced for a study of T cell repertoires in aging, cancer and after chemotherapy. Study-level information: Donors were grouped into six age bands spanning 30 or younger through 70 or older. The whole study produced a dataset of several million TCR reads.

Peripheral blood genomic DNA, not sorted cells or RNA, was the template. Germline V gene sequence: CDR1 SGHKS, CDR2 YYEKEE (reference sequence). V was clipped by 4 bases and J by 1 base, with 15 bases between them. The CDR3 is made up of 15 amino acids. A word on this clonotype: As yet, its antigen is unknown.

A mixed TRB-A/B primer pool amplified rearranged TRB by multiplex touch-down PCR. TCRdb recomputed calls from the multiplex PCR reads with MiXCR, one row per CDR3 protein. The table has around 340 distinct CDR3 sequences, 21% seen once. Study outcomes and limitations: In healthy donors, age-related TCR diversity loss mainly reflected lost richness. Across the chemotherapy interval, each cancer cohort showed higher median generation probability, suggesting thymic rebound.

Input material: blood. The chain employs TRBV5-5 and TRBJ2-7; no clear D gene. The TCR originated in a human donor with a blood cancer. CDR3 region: CASSQSPTVSYEQYF. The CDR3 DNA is TGTGCCAGCAGCCAATCACCCACGGTATCCTACGAGCAGTACTTC.